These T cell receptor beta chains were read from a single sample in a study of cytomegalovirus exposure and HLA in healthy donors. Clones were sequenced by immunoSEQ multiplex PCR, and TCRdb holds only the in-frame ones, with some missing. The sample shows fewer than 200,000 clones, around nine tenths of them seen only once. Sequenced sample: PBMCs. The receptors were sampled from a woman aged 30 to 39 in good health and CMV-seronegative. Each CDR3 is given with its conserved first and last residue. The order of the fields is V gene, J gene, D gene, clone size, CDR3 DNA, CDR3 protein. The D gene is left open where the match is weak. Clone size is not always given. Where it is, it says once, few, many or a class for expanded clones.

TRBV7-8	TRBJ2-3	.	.	TGTGCCAGCAGCTTGGACACGATCGCAGATACGCAGTATTTT	CASSLDTIADTQYF
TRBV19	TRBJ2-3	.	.	TGTGCCAGTAGTATCTCCGGGACTAGCACAGATACGCAGTATTTT	CASSISGTSTDTQYF
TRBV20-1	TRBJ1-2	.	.	TGCAGTGCTCCCCCCGTGGGCGGCTACACCTTC	CSAPPVGGYTF
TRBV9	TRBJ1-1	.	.	TGTGCCAGCAGGGCGGCGATGGAGGACACTGAAGCTTTCTTT	CASRAAMEDTEAFF
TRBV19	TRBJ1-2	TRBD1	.	TGTGCCAGCACGACAGGGGGCTGGGGGGGCTACACCTTC	CASTTGGWGGYTF
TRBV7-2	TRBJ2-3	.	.	TGTGCCAGCAGCTCACCCGGTACCACGCAGTATTTT	CASSSPGTTQYF
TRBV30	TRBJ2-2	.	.	TGTGCCTGGAATCAGGGGCGGGGGTTTAGAGGGGAGCTGTTTTTT	CAWNQGRGFRGELFF
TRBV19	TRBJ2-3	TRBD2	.	TGTGCCAGTAGTATTAGGTCCGCCGGCATAGCGGGGGGCAGAATAGATACGCAGTATTTT	CASSIRSAGIAGGRIDTQYF
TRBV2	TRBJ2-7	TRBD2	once	TGTGCCAGCAGTAAGCGGGAGCGGTACGAGCAGTACTTC	CASSKRERYEQYF
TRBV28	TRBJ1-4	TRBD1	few	TGTGCCAGCAGTTCTAGGGGGACAGGGGCTGAAAAACTGTTTTTT	CASSSRGTGAEKLFF
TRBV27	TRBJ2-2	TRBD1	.	TGTGCCAGCAAACGGGACAGCTTGAACACCGGGGAGCTGTTTTTT	CASKRDSLNTGELFF
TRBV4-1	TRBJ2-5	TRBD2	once	TGCGCCAGCAGCCCCGTGGGGGGGGGAGAGACCCAGTACTTC	CASSPVGGGETQYF
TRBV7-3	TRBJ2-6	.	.	TGTGCCAGCAGCTTACCCCTGACTAGGGGGGCCAACGTCCTGACTTTC	CASSLPLTRGANVLTF
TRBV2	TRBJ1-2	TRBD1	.	TGTGCCAGCAGCTCCCGGGACAGGGGGGGTGGCTACACCTTC	CASSSRDRGGGYTF
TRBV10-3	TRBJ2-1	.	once	TGTGCCATTGGCGCCCGGGATTACTCCTACAATGAGCAGTTCTTC	CAIGARDYSYNEQFF
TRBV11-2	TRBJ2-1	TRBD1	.	TGTGCCAGCAGCTTATATACAGGGGAGAATGAGCAGTTCTTC	CASSLYTGENEQFF
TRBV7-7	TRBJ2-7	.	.	TGTGCCAGCAGCCCCGGGACTGGAAGCTCCTACGAGCAGTACTTC	CASSPGTGSSYEQYF
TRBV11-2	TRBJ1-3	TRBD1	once	TGTGCCAGCAGCCTGGACAGGGAAAACACCATATATTTT	CASSLDRENTIYF
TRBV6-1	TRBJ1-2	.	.	TGTGCCAGCACTGGACAGCTCTATGGCTACACCTTC	CASTGQLYGYTF
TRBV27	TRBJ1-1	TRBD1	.	TGTGCCAGCAGTAGGGGGACAGCGAACACTGAAGCTTTCTTT	CASSRGTANTEAFF
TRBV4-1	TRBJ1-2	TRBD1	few	TGCGCCAGCCGATCTCCCGGGACAGGGGTCCGCGGTGGCTACACCTTC	CASRSPGTGVRGGYTF
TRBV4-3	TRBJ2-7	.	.	TGCGCCAGCAGCCAAGAAGCCCGCGGCGGTCACTACGAGCAGTACTTC	CASSQEARGGHYEQYF
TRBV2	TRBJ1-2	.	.	TGTGCCAGCAGTGAAGAAAGGCAGGAAGGGAGGGTCCGCCGGGGCTACACCTTC	CASSEERQEGRVRRGYTF
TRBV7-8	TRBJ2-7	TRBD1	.	TGTGCCAGCAGCTTAGGGACAGGATACGAGCAGTACTTC	CASSLGTGYEQYF
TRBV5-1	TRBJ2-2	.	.	TGCGCCAGCAGCTTGTCGTCCCTAAGGAACACCGGGGAGCTGTTTTTT	CASSLSSLRNTGELFF
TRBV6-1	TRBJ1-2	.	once	TGTGCCAGCAGTGATTTGGGAGTATATGGCTACACCTTC	CASSDLGVYGYTF
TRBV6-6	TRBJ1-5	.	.	TGTGCCAGCAGTATGACGGGGAATCAGCCCCAGCATTTT	CASSMTGNQPQHF